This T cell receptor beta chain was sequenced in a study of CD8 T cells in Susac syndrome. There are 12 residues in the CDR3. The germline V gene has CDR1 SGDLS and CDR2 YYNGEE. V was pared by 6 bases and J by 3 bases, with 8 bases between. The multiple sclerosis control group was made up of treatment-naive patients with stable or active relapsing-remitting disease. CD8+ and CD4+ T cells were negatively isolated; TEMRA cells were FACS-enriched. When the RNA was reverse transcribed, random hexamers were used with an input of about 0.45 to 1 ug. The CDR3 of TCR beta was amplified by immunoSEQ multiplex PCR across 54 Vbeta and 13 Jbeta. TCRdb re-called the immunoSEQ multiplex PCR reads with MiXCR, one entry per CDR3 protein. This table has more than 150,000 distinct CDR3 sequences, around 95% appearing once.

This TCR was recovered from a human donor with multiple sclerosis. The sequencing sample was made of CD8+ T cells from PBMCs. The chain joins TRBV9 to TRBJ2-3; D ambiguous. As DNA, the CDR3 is TGTGCCAGCACCTATCTAACAGATACGCAGTATTTT. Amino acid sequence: CASTYLTDTQYF.